This T cell receptor beta chain was captured in a study of T cells in localized non-small cell lung cancer. General observations from the study: Clonality peaked in uninvolved adjacent lung rather than tumor. Since sequencing was restricted to only one region of the tumor, intratumor heterogeneity remains a possibility. Appearances in adjacent lung were noted for a median approximately 50 of the top 100 tumor clones.

V lost 4 bases to trimming and J lost 7 bases, with 16 bases between them. This CDR3 region has 15 residues. The germline V gene has CDR1 SGHTA and CDR2 FQGNSA. The table came from immunoSEQ multiplex PCR; TCRdb's copy has only in-frame clones and leaves some out. Here the sample spans 50,000 or so clones, about 78% being singletons. Remarks on this clone: The antigen remains undetermined.

The source was PBMCs, collected before any cancer treatment. The receptor's source is a woman aged 35 to 69 with stage II lung adenocarcinoma. The rearrangement links TRBV7-2 to TRBJ1-4; D gene unclear. CDR3 in DNA: TGTGCCAGCAGCTGGAGAACCGCTTCAGGTGAAAAACTGTTTTTT. Protein sequence: CASSWRTASGEKLFF.